A selection of T cell receptor beta chains follows, all from one sample in a study of blood T cell repertoires in COVID-19. The data were produced by immunoSEQ multiplex PCR, yet TCRdb's version contains in-frame clones alone and is incomplete. The sample holds more than 70,000 clones, 65% to 85% seen once. Sequenced input: peripheral blood. These receptors all come from a woman older than 75 with active or convalescent COVID-19. Each CDR3 is given with its conserved first and last residue. The D gene is left open where the match is weak. Clone size is not always given. Where it is, it says once, few, many or a class for expanded clones.

TRBV12-3/TRBV12-4,TRBD1,once,TRBJ1-2,TGTGCCAGCAGCACAGGGGTTGGCTACACCTTC,CASSTGVGYTF
TRBV5-1,NA,NA,TRBJ1-1,TGCGCCAGCAGCGTCCAGGGAACTTTTGAAGCTTTCTTT,CASSVQGTFEAFF
TRBV28,NA,NA,TRBJ1-1,TGTGCCAGCGCATTCGGGGGGTACACTGAAGCTTTCTTT,CASAFGGYTEAFF
TRBV28,TRBD1,NA,TRBJ2-2,TGTGCCAGCAGAGACACCGGGACAGGGTCCGGGGAGCTGTTTTTT,CASRDTGTGSGELFF
TRBV10-2,TRBD2,NA,TRBJ2-7,TGCGCCAGCAGCCACAAAGCGGGGGGGGCCTACGAGCAGTACTTC,CASSHKAGGAYEQYF
TRBV4-3,TRBD1,NA,TRBJ1-2,TGCGCCAGCAGCCAAGGGGACAGGGGGCACTATGGCTACACCTTC,CASSQGDRGHYGYTF
TRBV18,NA,NA,TRBJ1-1,TGTGCCAGCAGACAAGGGAGGCAGGACACTGAAGCTTTCTTT,CASRQGRQDTEAFF
TRBV21-1,NA,NA,TRBJ2-1,TGTGCCAGCAGCAAAGGGTACCCAACCGGACTAGCGGGAGGGCCACTCTCTTCCAATGAGCAGTTCTTC,CASSKGYPTGLAGGPLSSNEQFF
TRBV25-1,TRBD1,NA,TRBJ1-4,TGTGCCAGCAGTGACCTTGGACAGGGGGCGGGTAATGAAAAACTGTTTTTT,CASSDLGQGAGNEKLFF
TRBV7-2,NA,NA,TRBJ1-5,TGTGCCAGCAGCTTAGTCGGTCCGAGCAATCAGCCCCAGCATTTT,CASSLVGPSNQPQHF
TRBV14,NA,NA,TRBJ1-1,TGTGCCAGTGGATTACAGCCGAACACTGAAGCTTTCTTT,CASGLQPNTEAFF
TRBV10-1,NA,NA,TRBJ1-1,TGCGCCAGCAGTGATTTAGAGTTCAACACTGAAGCTTTCTTT,CASSDLEFNTEAFF
TRBV28,NA,NA,TRBJ2-3,TGTGCCAGCAGCCGACTAGATACGCAGTATTTT,CASSRLDTQYF
TRBV20-1,NA,NA,TRBJ1-2,TGCAGTGCTCTTGACGGGGTTGGCTACACCTTC,CSALDGVGYTF
TRBV5-1,NA,few,TRBJ1-2,TGCGCCAGCAGCCCAAACCTGGGGGGTCTTAGCTATGGCTACACCTTC,CASSPNLGGLSYGYTF
TRBV19,NA,NA,TRBJ2-3,TGTGCCAGTCGACAGGTTAGCACAGATACGCAGTATTTT,CASRQVSTDTQYF
TRBV7-9,NA,NA,TRBJ1-6,TGTGCCAGCAGCACGGGAATCCAGGGGAGTTCACCCCTCCACTTT,CASSTGIQGSSPLHF
TRBV2,TRBD1,NA,TRBJ1-4,TGTGCCAGCAGGCGAGAGACAGGGGATGAAAAACTGTTTTTT,CASRRETGDEKLFF
TRBV4-3,NA,NA,TRBJ1-2,TGCGCCAGCAGCCAAGACCCCTTTTTTGGCTACACCTTC,CASSQDPFFGYTF
TRBV6-2/TRBV6-3,NA,NA,TRBJ2-1,TGTGCCAGCAGTGGGAGGACTGGAAATGTTTATGAGCAGTTCTTC,CASSGRTGNVYEQFF
TRBV11-2,NA,NA,TRBJ1-1,TGTGCCAGCAGCCCACAGGGTGCGGACACTGAAGCTTTCTTT,CASSPQGADTEAFF
TRBV2,TRBD1,NA,TRBJ1-1,TGTGCCAGCAGTGGACGGACAGGTACCACTGAAGCTTTCTTT,CASSGRTGTTEAFF
TRBV20-1,NA,NA,TRBJ2-7,TGCAGGCCGACACAGGTCTACGAGCAGTACTTC,CRPTQVYEQYF
TRBV5-4,TRBD2,NA,TRBJ2-7,TGTGCCAGCAGCTTTCGACTAGCGGGTGACGAGCAGTACTTC,CASSFRLAGDEQYF
TRBV5-1,NA,NA,TRBJ2-7,TGCGCCAGCAGCTTTGGGGGCAGGACAGACAACTACGAGCAGTACTTC,CASSFGGRTDNYEQYF
TRBV4-3,NA,NA,TRBJ2-5,TGCGCCAGCAGCCGGACCGCAAGGGGACTTCAAGAGACCCAGTACTTC,CASSRTARGLQETQYF
TRBV3-1/TRBV3-2,TRBD2,NA,TRBJ2-3,TGTGCCAGCAGCCAAACTAGCGGGAGGGCCGGTGGCACAGATACGCAGTATTTT,CASSQTSGRAGGTDTQYF
TRBV28,TRBD1,NA,TRBJ1-2,TGTGCCAGCACTCTCAGACAGGGTCGGGACTATGGCTACACCTTC,CASTLRQGRDYGYTF
TRBV9,TRBD2,few,TRBJ2-3,TGTGCCAGCAGCGGACTAGCGGGAAGGTCAGATACGCAGTATTTT,CASSGLAGRSDTQYF
TRBV7-9,NA,few,TRBJ2-3,TGTGCCAGCAGCTTGAGGGCAGATACGCAGTATTTT,CASSLRADTQYF
TRBV7-9,TRBD2,NA,TRBJ2-5,TGTGCCAGCAGCCCGCGACTAGCTGAAGAGACCCAGTACTTC,CASSPRLAEETQYF
TRBV30,NA,few,TRBJ1-1,TGTGCCTGGAGTGCAACCCACAAGAACACTGAAGCTTTCTTT,CAWSATHKNTEAFF
TRBV30,NA,NA,TRBJ2-7,TGTGCCTGGAGTGTACACGAATCCTACGAGCAGTACTTC,CAWSVHESYEQYF
TRBV7-2,TRBD1,NA,TRBJ1-6,TGTGCCAGCAGCTTAGGACAGGGGATGAATTCACCCCTCCACTTT,CASSLGQGMNSPLHF
TRBV3-1/TRBV3-2,NA,NA,TRBJ1-5,TGTGCCAGCAGCCACGACTATAGCAATCAGCCCCAGCATTTT,CASSHDYSNQPQHF
TRBV7-3,TRBD2,NA,TRBJ2-3,TGTGCCAGCAGCTATAAGGCGGGAGAAACAGATACGCAGTATTTT,CASSYKAGETDTQYF
TRBV30,NA,NA,TRBJ1-1,TGTGCCTGGACCCGGTTTTTATCCACTGAAGCTTTCTTT,CAWTRFLSTEAFF
TRBV2,NA,NA,TRBJ1-5,TGTGCCAGCAGGGTCGACAGGTATAGCAATCAGCCCCAGCATTTT,CASRVDRYSNQPQHF
TRBV5-4,NA,NA,TRBJ2-3,TGTGCCAGCAGCTTGGGAGGCGGGGGCACAGATACGCAGTATTTT,CASSLGGGGTDTQYF